The 13 T cell receptor beta chains below all came from one sample that was sequenced in a study of vaccination effects on CD4 cells after COVID-19. The repertoire was sequenced with immunoSEQ multiplex PCR; TCRdb's copy has only in-frame clones and lacks some. In the table there are about 46,000 clones, over 60% of which are singletons. A roughly 11-day culture period preceded the isolation of CD4+ T cells. Convalescent patients had PCR-confirmed SARS-CoV-2 infection between March and December 2020. The participants, recipients of two vaccine doses, got either BNT162b2 or mRNA-1273. Antigens for these TCRs are unknown. The starting material was CD4+ T cells from PBMCs cultured without peptide, obtained after COVID-19 vaccination. The receptors shown here come from a human donor who had a prior SARS-CoV-2 infection.

This clone was detected only a few times. This chain joins TRBV9 and TRBJ1-4; D is undetermined. Germline V gene lookup returns CDR1 SGDLS and CDR2 YYNGEE. The CDR3 loop spans 16 amino acids. Trimming removed 0 bases at V and 5 bases at J, with 14 bases between. This CDR3 is CASSVGLMAGNEKLFF. CDR3 DNA sequence: TGTGCCAGCAGCGTAGGCCTTATGGCGGGAAATGAAAAACTGTTTTTT. Combining the CDR3 with reference TRBV9 and TRBJ1-4 gives the whole variable domain DSGVTQTPKHLITATGQRVTLRCSPRSGDLSVYWYQQSLDQGLQFLIQYYNGEERAKGNILERFSAQQFPDLHSELNLSSLELGDSALYFCASSVGLMAGNEKLFFGSGTQLSVL.

This rearrangement joins TRBV6-2 or TRBV6-3 to TRBJ1-1; D is unresolved. The V and J ends lost 6 bases and 7 bases respectively, with 15 bases between them. CDR3 length: 13 residues. Germline CDR1 is MNHEY and CDR2 is SVGEGT. CDR3 bases: TGTGCCAGCAGGTACAATACAGTCAGTGAAGCTTTCTTT. This encodes CASRYNTVSEAFF.

The chain carries TRBV19 and TRBJ1-5, with D possibly TRBD1 on 5 matching bases. V was pared by 1 base and J by 7 bases, with 14 bases between. Germline-derived CDR1 and CDR2 are LNHDA and SQIVND (reference sequence). This CDR3 is built from 15 residues. The CDR3 DNA sequence: TGTGCCAGTAGTATAGCGGGGGGAAGAGGACAGCCCCAGCATTTT. It encodes CASSIAGGRGQPQHF.

Here the CDR3 reads CASSEQTANFEKLFF. The DNA for the CDR3 is TGTGCCAGCAGTGAACAGACAGCGAACTTTGAAAAACTGTTTTTT. The V call is TRBV2, the J call TRBJ1-4, with D possibly being TRBD1 (5 bases). The length of the CDR3 is 15 residues. The V gene lost 2 bases and the J gene lost 7 bases, with 14 bases spanning the gap. Germline assignment: CDR1 SNHLY and CDR2 FYNNEI.

This clone was found a few times. The rearrangement uses TRBV10-3 and TRBJ2-3, with D maybe TRBD2 (6 bases). Trimming removed 8 bases at V and 4 bases at J, with 16 bases between. CDR3 length: 14 residues. CDR1 is ENHRY, CDR2 SYGVKD, per germline. In DNA, the CDR3 is TGTGCCATCTTCGGCGGGAACGTGGCAGATACGCAGTATTTT. Translated, it gives CAIFGGNVADTQYF.

The chain recombines TRBV5-1 with TRBJ2-3, with 12 bases aligning to TRBD2. The CDR3 totals 18 residues. Germline CDR1 SGHRS, CDR2 YFSETQ. V shed 0 bases and J 4 bases; nucleotides not matched to a gene: 9. CDR3 residues: CASSLVASGGERADTQYF. The CDR3 DNA reads as TGCGCCAGCAGCTTGGTGGCTAGCGGGGGGGAGAGAGCAGATACGCAGTATTTT.

The chain has TRBV7-3 and TRBJ1-1; no clear D. Germline values: CDR1 SGHTA, CDR2 FQGTGA. V gave up 2 bases and J gave up 1 base, with 17 bases separating them. The CDR3 has 17 amino acids. The CDR3 loop is CASSLSYSILENTEAFF. The CDR3, as DNA: TGTGCCAGCAGCTTATCTTATTCGATTTTAGAGAACACTGAAGCTTTCTTT.

The chain has TRBV6-6 and TRBJ2-7; 7 nucleotides line up with TRBD1. In germline, CDR1 is MNHNY, CDR2 SVGAGI (reference sequence). Germline trimming cut 2 bases from V and 4 bases from J; bases unmatched to any gene: 8. CDR3 length: 15 residues. The CDR3: CASSYTQGKGYEQYF. The CDR3 nucleotides are TGTGCCAGCAGTTACACACAGGGGAAGGGGTACGAGCAGTACTTC.

V is TRBV5-4 and J is TRBJ2-2; TRBD1 might be the D (5 bases). The germline gives CDR1 SGHNT, CDR2 YYREEE (reference sequence). The length of the CDR3 is 16 residues. V dropped 0 bases and J dropped 4 bases, with 13 bases sitting between them. CDR3 amino acids: CASSLGARGFTGELFF. The CDR3 DNA is TGTGCCAGCAGCTTGGGGGCTAGGGGTTTCACCGGGGAGCTGTTTTTT.

The chain is built from TRBV2 and TRBJ1-4; TRBD1 might be the D (5 bases). Deletions cut 2 bases from V and 4 bases from J, with 8 bases between. Germline lookup yields CDR1 SNHLY and CDR2 FYNNEI. This CDR3 comprises 14 residues. The CDR3 loop is CASSESRVNEKLFF. In nucleotides, the CDR3 is TGTGCCAGCAGTGAAAGCAGGGTTAATGAAAAACTGTTTTTT.

J is TRBJ2-2 and V is TRBV19; 9 positions match TRBD1. The ends lost 6 bases at V and 6 bases at J; junction bases unmatched: 14. Germline V gene lookup returns CDR1 LNHDA and CDR2 SQIVND (reference sequence). This CDR3 spans 17 amino acids. This CDR3 is CASRGLLGQGLSGELFF. CDR3 nucleotide sequence: TGTGCCAGTAGGGGGTTGTTGGGACAGGGCCTCTCCGGGGAGCTGTTTTTT.

The chain uses TRBV10-3 and TRBJ2-5; TRBD1 matches at 9 bases. The V and J ends lost 5 bases and 4 bases, in that order; junction bases with no gene match: 8. CDR1 is ENHRY and CDR2 is SYGVKD in the germline V gene. The CDR3 is 15 amino acids. In DNA form, the CDR3 reads TGTGCCATCAGTACATCGGGACAGGGTCGAGAGACCCAGTACTTC. This encodes CAISTSGQGRETQYF.

The gene calls are TRBV7-2 and TRBJ1-4; 9 positions agree with TRBD1. The V gene's germline CDR1 is SGHTA and CDR2 FQGNSA. Losses at the gene ends were 5 bases for V and 6 bases for J; bases not matched to a gene: 7. The CDR3 is 15 amino acids. CDR3 amino acids: CASSLGTGSYEKLFF. The CDR3 DNA reads TGTGCCAGCAGCCTCGGGACAGGGAGTTATGAAAAACTGTTTTTT.